A single sample gave rise to the 21 T cell receptor beta chains below, sequenced in a study of T-cell reconstitution after alpha-beta-depleted transplantation in children. TCRbeta library preparation incorporated unique molecular identifiers. TCRdb fed the PCR reads into MiXCR, producing one record per CDR3 protein. This sample has some 200,000 distinct CDR3 sequences, with under 8.5% found just once. The sequencing here drew on PBMCs, taken before TCRalphabeta/CD19-depleted stem cell transplant. All receptors come from a boy aged 2 to 9 with acute lymphoblastic leukemia, due to receive a stem cell transplant.

This clonotype was seen repeatedly, ten times or more. The rearrangement uses TRBV7-9 and TRBJ2-2; a possible D gene is TRBD2 (6 bases). Trimming took 3 bases from V and 4 from J, leaving 9 bases between them. The germline V gene has CDR1 SEHNR and CDR2 FQNEAQ (reference sequence). The CDR3 is made up of 14 amino acids. CDR3 sequence: CASSFAGSTGELFF. DNA for the CDR3: TGTGCCAGCAGCTTCGCCGGGAGCACCGGGGAGCTGTTTTTT.

At least ten counts were recorded for this clonotype. V is TRBV5-1 and J is TRBJ2-2; TRBD2 matches at 13 bases. The CDR3 has 19 residues. J was trimmed by 0 bases and V by 2 bases; bases with no gene match: 7. Per germline, CDR1 SGHRS and CDR2 YFSETQ. The CDR3 nucleotides read TGCGCCAGCAGCTTTCGTAGACTAGCGGGGGGTACGAACACCGGGGAGCTGTTTTTT. Protein sequence: CASSFRRLAGGTNTGELFF. Full variable domain (outside the CDR3, taken from reference TRBV5-1 and TRBJ2-2): KAGVTQTPRYLIKTRGQQVTLSCSPISGHRSVSWYQQTPGQGLQFLFEYFSETQRNKGNFPGRFSGRQFSNSRSEMNVSTLELGDSALYLCASSFRRLAGGTNTGELFFGEGSRLTVL.

This clonotype appeared many times. The V and J genes are TRBV5-1 and TRBJ2-7, with TRBD1 as a possible D gene (6 bases). Trimming stripped 4 bases from V and 3 bases from J, with 17 bases between. CDR1 SGHRS and CDR2 YFSETQ come from the germline V gene. The CDR3 has 15 amino acids. Written as DNA, the CDR3 is TGCGCCAGCAGCAAGGGGGTTACTGTTATCTACGAGCAGTACTTC. This encodes CASSKGVTVIYEQYF.

This clonotype was counted ten times or more. The rearrangement uses TRBV10-3 and TRBJ2-2; D not certain. This CDR3 contains 14 residues. Trimming stripped 9 bases from V and 2 bases from J, with 13 bases between. CDR1 and CDR2 from the germline V gene are ENHRY and SYGVKD. The CDR3 spells CAIAETKNTGELFF. CDR3 DNA sequence: TGTGCCATAGCTGAAACGAAAAACACCGGGGAGCTGTTTTTT.

This clonotype was seen at least ten times. This chain joins TRBV28 and TRBJ2-7; no definite D call. Germline assignment: CDR1 MDHEN and CDR2 SYDVKM. Trimming took off 3 bases at V and 3 bases at J, with 6 bases between the two ends. The CDR3 totals 12 residues. The DNA of the CDR3 is TGTGCCAGCAGTTTCTCCGACTACGAGCAGTACTTC. Translating it yields CASSFSDYEQYF.

Of note for this clonotype: With a much larger clone just one base away, this may be a read error. The CDR3 sequence: CCASPTRDVSYEQYF. The CDR3 coding sequence is TGCTGTGCTAGTCCGACGCGGGACGTATCCTACGAGCAGTACTTC. The chain couples TRBV20-1 to TRBJ2-7, with D possibly matching TRBD2 (6 bases). The CDR3 is made up of 15 amino acids. Per the germline V gene, CDR1 is DFQATT and CDR2 is SNEGSKA (reference sequence).

This chain connects TRBV20-1 to TRBJ2-5; D unresolved. The length of the CDR3 is 11 residues. Germline V lookup: CDR1 DFQATT, CDR2 SNEGSKA (reference sequence). V shed 3 bases and J shed 3 bases, with 5 bases lying between them. The CDR3: CSARPEETQYF. Written as DNA, the CDR3 is TGCAGTGCTAGGCCTGAAGAGACCCAGTACTTC.

This clonotype occurred many times. The CDR3 spells CASSLGPSGAYNEQFF. DNA for the CDR3: TGTGCCAGCAGCTTAGGCCCTAGCGGGGCTTACAATGAGCAGTTCTTC. The V gene is TRBV11-2, the J gene TRBJ2-1, with TRBD2 identical over 9 bases. Germline V lookup: CDR1 SGHAT, CDR2 FQNNGV. J lost 4 bases, V lost 1 base, and 5 bases had no gene match. The CDR3 covers 16 residues. Full variable domain (remainder filled in from reference TRBV11-2 and TRBJ2-1): EAGVAQSPRYKIIEKRQSVAFWCNPISGHATLYWYQQILGQGPKLLIQFQNNGVVDDSQLPKDRFSAERLKGVDSTLKIQPAKLEDSAVYLCASSLGPSGAYNEQFFGPGTRLTVL.

This clonotype appeared a few times. The genes are TRBV27 and TRBJ1-5; D is perhaps TRBD1 (6 bases). This CDR3 contains 12 residues. V lost 5 bases and J 9 bases, leaving 11 bases between the germline ends. The germline V gene encodes CDR1 MNHEY and CDR2 SMNVEV (reference sequence). The CDR3 DNA is TGTGCCAGCAGTACAGGGATGGGGCCCCAGCATTTT. Residues: CASSTGMGPQHF.

The chain combines TRBV10-3 with TRBJ2-2; the D gene could be TRBD1 or TRBD2 (6 bases each). The V and J ends lost 10 bases and 6 bases respectively, with 21 bases between them. The CDR3 has 15 residues. Germline-derived CDR1 and CDR2 are ENHRY and SYGVKD. CDR3 nucleotide sequence: TGTGCCAGTGCGACTGGGTCGGGGGCTGCCGGGGAGCTGTTTTTT. Translating gives CASATGSGAAGELFF.

The chain links TRBV7-9 to TRBJ2-3; 7 positions agree with TRBD1. V lost 4 bases and J lost 5; bases outside the gene matches: 9. CDR1 SEHNR and CDR2 FQNEAQ come from the germline V gene (reference sequence). The CDR3 runs to 15 residues. CDR3 DNA sequence: TGTGCCAGCAGCTCTAACAGGGGAGTGGTAGATACGCAGTATTTT. Amino acid sequence: CASSSNRGVVDTQYF.

This clonotype has a count of ten or more. Written as DNA, the CDR3 is TGCGCCAGCAGCTTGGCCTTGGTTAGCAGGTTCTACGAGCAGTACTTC. Translation: CASSLALVSRFYEQYF. The rearrangement joins TRBV5-1 to TRBJ2-7; D not resolved. The CDR3 length is 16 residues. The V gene's germline CDR1 is SGHRS and CDR2 YFSETQ. Trimming took off 0 bases at V and 3 bases at J, with 16 bases between the two ends.

In its sample, this clonotype was seen many times. The chain employs TRBV4-1 and TRBJ1-3; no reliable D call. Germline V gene lookup returns CDR1 MGHRA and CDR2 YSYEKL. The CDR3 contains 15 residues. Trimming removed 0 bases at V and 0 bases at J, with 6 bases between. The CDR3 protein is CASSQDANSGNTIYF. CDR3 coding DNA: TGCGCCAGCAGCCAAGATGCAAACTCTGGAAACACCATATATTTT.

The V and J genes are TRBV10-2 and TRBJ2-7; perhaps D is TRBD1 or TRBD2 (5 bases each). Germline assignment: CDR1 WSHSY and CDR2 SAAADI. The ends were cut back, 6 bases at V and 6 bases at J, with 15 bases in the middle. This CDR3 comprises 13 residues. The CDR3 DNA reads TGCGCCAGCAGGGAAATCCGGGGCCGCGAGCAGTACTTC. Translating it yields CASREIRGREQYF.

This clonotype was seen many times. The CDR3 sequence: CASSFESVEQYF. The CDR3 DNA reads TGTGCCAGCAGTTTTGAAAGCGTCGAGCAGTACTTC. The V and J genes are TRBV6-6 and TRBJ2-7; D is ambiguous. This CDR3 comprises 12 residues. In germline, CDR1 is MNHNY, CDR2 SVGAGI (reference sequence). The ends were cut back, 4 bases at V and 6 bases at J, with 10 bases in the middle.

This clonotype came up many times. The chain uses TRBV12-3 or TRBV12-4 and TRBJ2-1; D is perhaps TRBD1 or TRBD2 (6 bases each). Trimming took off 6 bases at V and 9 bases at J, with 18 bases between the two ends. There are 14 residues in the CDR3. The CDR3 DNA reads as TGTGCCAGCAGGGCCGGGGGCGCCTGGAGTGAGCAGTTCTTC. Amino acids: CASRAGGAWSEQFF.

This clonotype was detected many times. J is TRBJ2-3 and V is TRBV3-1; TRBD1 or TRBD2 may be the D gene (5 bases each). Trimming stripped 0 bases from V and 4 bases from J, with 5 bases between. This CDR3 has 13 residues. Germline assignment: CDR1 LGHDT and CDR2 YNNKEL (reference sequence). CDR3 protein: CASSQEGADTQYF. The CDR3 nucleotides read TGTGCCAGCAGCCAAGAGGGGGCAGATACGCAGTATTTT.

This clonotype was detected ten times or more. The V call is TRBV29-1, the J call TRBJ2-1; TRBD1 is a possible D gene (7 bases). Germline lookup yields CDR1 SQVTM and CDR2 ANQGSEA. Trimming took off 3 bases at V and 10 bases at J, with 13 bases between the two ends. This CDR3 is 12 amino acids long. The CDR3 bases are TGCAGCGTTGAGGAGGGGGCTCTCGAGCAGTTCTTC. This translates into CSVEEGALEQFF.

The table lists this clonotype with many counts. The chain uses TRBV4-1 and TRBJ2-1, with D possibly matching TRBD1 (5 bases). The CDR3 sequence is 13 residues long. Germline-derived CDR1 and CDR2 are MGHRA and YSYEKL. V was trimmed by 1 base and J by 8 bases, leaving 9 bases between them. The chain's CDR3 is CASSQVGLHEQFF. In DNA, the CDR3 is TGCGCCAGCAGCCAAGTGGGGCTTCATGAGCAGTTCTTC.

This chain links TRBV11-3 with TRBJ2-1; TRBD2 agrees at 10 bases. Trimming at V came to 6 bases and at J to 5 bases, leaving 4 bases not matched to a gene. Germline CDR1 reads SGHNT; CDR2 reads YENEEA. CDR3 length equals 14 residues. CDR3 sequence reads: CASRRTSGNNEQFF. CDR3 sequence (DNA): TGTGCCAGCAGAAGGACTAGCGGAAACAATGAGCAGTTCTTC.

V and J are TRBV7-6 and TRBJ1-6, with D possibly matching TRBD1 (5 bases). This CDR3 has 18 residues. Trimming removed 5 bases at V and 0 bases at J, with 17 bases between. CDR1 is SGHVS, CDR2 FNYEAQ, per germline. The CDR3 DNA follows: TGTGCCAGCAGCCCTAGAATGTGGGGCAGCTCCTATAATTCACCCCTCCACTTT. Its translation: CASSPRMWGSSYNSPLHF.